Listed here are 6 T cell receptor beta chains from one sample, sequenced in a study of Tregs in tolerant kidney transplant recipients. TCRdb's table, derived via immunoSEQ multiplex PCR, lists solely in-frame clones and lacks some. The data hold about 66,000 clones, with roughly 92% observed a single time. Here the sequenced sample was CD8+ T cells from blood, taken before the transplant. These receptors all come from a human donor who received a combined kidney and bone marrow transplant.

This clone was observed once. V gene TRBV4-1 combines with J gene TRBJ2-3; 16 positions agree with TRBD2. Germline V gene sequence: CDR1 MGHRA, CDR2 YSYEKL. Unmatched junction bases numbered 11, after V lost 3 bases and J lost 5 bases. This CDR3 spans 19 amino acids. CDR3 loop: CASSHPGLAGGPDKDTQYF. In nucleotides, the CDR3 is TGCGCCAGCAGCCACCCGGGACTAGCGGGGGGGCCGGATAAAGATACGCAGTATTTT.

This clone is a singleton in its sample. CDR3 region: CASSPLDSAHQPQHF. DNA of the CDR3: TGTGCCAGCAGCCCCTTGGACAGCGCACATCAGCCCCAGCATTTT. The chain combines TRBV5-8 with TRBJ1-5; D is possibly TRBD1 (6 bases). Per germline, CDR1 SGHTS and CDR2 YDEGEE. This CDR3 has 15 residues. Trimming removed 4 bases at V and 5 bases at J, with 16 bases between.

The DNA of the CDR3 is TGTGCCAGCAGTTACGGACAGGGAGGGTACGAGCAGTACTTC. Its protein is CASSYGQGGYEQYF. The chain links TRBV6-5 to TRBJ2-7; TRBD1 might be the D (8 bases). Germline V gene sequence: CDR1 MNHEY, CDR2 SVGAGI. V shed 2 bases and J shed 4 bases, with 12 bases lying between them. The CDR3 is made up of 14 amino acids.

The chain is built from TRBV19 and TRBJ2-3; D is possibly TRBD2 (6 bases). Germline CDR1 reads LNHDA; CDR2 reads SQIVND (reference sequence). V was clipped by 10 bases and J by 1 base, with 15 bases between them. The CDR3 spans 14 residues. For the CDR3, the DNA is TGTGCCACCTCTGGCGGCGGGGGCACAGATACGCAGTATTTT. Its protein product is CATSGGGGTDTQYF.

In DNA, the CDR3 is TGTGCCAGCAGCCCGGAACAGGGCTCCTACAATGAGCAGTTCTTC. This translates into CASSPEQGSYNEQFF. V and J are TRBV13 and TRBJ2-1, with a weak D call TRBD1 (6 bases). V was trimmed by 5 bases and J by 0 bases, leaving 11 bases between them. In germline, CDR1 is PRHDT, CDR2 FYEKMQ (reference sequence). This CDR3 contains 15 residues.

Here the CDR3 DNA reads TGCAGCGTTGTCAGAGGATACCCGACCGGGGAGCTGTTTTTT. Encoded protein: CSVVRGYPTGELFF. This chain links TRBV29-1 with TRBJ2-2; D remains unclear. Trimming removed 4 bases from V and 5 bases from J, with 14 bases in between. The length of the CDR3 is 14 residues. The V gene's germline CDR1 is SQVTM and CDR2 ANQGSEA.